The T cell receptor beta chain described here comes from a study of cytomegalovirus exposure and HLA in healthy donors. Looking at the study overall: As released early, the data held approximately 80 million unique TCRs from HLA-typed donors.

This clone was seen more than once but under ten times. Its target is not known. Germline V lookup: CDR1 LNHDA, CDR2 SQIVND (reference sequence). V dropped 7 bases and J dropped 5 bases, with 15 bases sitting between them. This CDR3 is built from 14 residues. Amplification used 60 Vbeta primers and 13 Jbeta primers. Clones were read by immunoSEQ multiplex PCR, and TCRdb kept only the in-frame ones, dropping some. The data contain about 190,000 clones, roughly 87% of them singletons. Study-wide points: There were a few CMV-associated chains whose specificity for CMV antigens was confirmed in vitro. Most TCR beta V segments were productive about 90% or about 30% of the time in an earlier analysis. By a later analysis, the bulk of CMV-associated TCR beta chains appeared HLA-restricted.

This sequence was found in a boy aged 2-9 years in good health and CMV-seronegative. What was sequenced was PBMCs. The chain uses TRBV19 and TRBJ2-4, with D hard to call. The CDR3 DNA reads TGTGCCAGTACCGAAGCCCCTGGGCAAAACATTCAGTACTTC. Its translation: CASTEAPGQNIQYF. The variable domain in full, completed from reference TRBV19 and TRBJ2-4, reads DGGITQSPKYLFRKEGQNVTLSCEQNLNHDAMYWYRQDPGQGLRLIYYSQIVNDFQKGDIAEGYSVSREKKESFPLTVTSAQKNPTAFYLCASTEAPGQNIQYFGAGTRLSVL.